The rows below give T cell receptor beta chains drawn from one sample of a study of shared clonotypes between healthy human individuals. Assay: immunoSEQ multiplex PCR; the TCRdb copy retains only in-frame clones and omits some. The repertoire holds under 1,100,000 clones, with about 75% as singletons. Sequencing input: memory CD4+ T cells sorted from blood. The receptors stem from a man younger than 35 in good health. Both conserved end residues are trimmed from each CDR3. Clone size appears in some rows only: once, few, many, or a class for an expanded clone.

V,length,size,CDR3
TRBV2,12,few,ASLTDRGRFSYT
TRBV28,10,-,ASSLKGSPLH
TRBV28,13,-,ASSFPKGDHYGYT
TRBV15,14,-,ATSRDGGLGAGELF
TRBV13,12,-,ASSFSDGNYGYT
TRBV7-2,13,-,ASSFSVAGYNEQF
TRBV12-5,12,-,ASGLRSGTDTQY
TRBV27,13,-,ASSFYSLYQETQY
TRBV9,13,-,ASSVRETTGNTIY
TRBV28,13,-,ASSPAGREQYGYT
TRBV29-1,11,-,SVAYGTGYEQY
TRBV5-1,13,once,ASSLARTERDGYT
TRBV2,11,-,ASSGGPSSRAF
TRBV18,12,-,ASSPSTHTGELF
TRBV6-1,11,-,ASRTLQGEKLF
TRBV30,12,-,AWSGQRLNQPQH
TRBV7-2,11,-,ASSLGMGLDYT
TRBV5-4,13,-,ASSLFPETVETQY
TRBV11-2,13,-,ASSLDWQGSYEQY
TRBV10-3,10,once,AIGPSGETQY
TRBV19,13,-,ASSIDVRSTGELF
TRBV5-1,13,-,ASSLAAGTAGGYT
TRBV7-2,12,few,ASLVQGFGTEAF
TRBV5-5,15,once,ASSRKQDDVAKNIQY
TRBV11-3,12,-,ASSLRDRGEKLF
TRBV5-1,14,many,ASSRTGLTYNSPLH
TRBV2,12,few,ASTGVNMDQPQH
TRBV19,12,-,ASSPGQGRETQY
TRBV6-5,13,once,ASSLQQGRTDTQY
TRBV6-5,13,-,ASSYRDRGQETQY
TRBV7-2,13,-,ASSLGGTAEETQY
TRBV25-1,13,-,ASSEGGSSTDTQY
TRBV5-6,11,-,ASSLGRPARQY
TRBV5-4,14,-,ASSPREGLSSYEQY
TRBV5-1,13,once,ASSLVWVAKNIQY
TRBV29-1,12,few,SVTQRTASYEQY
TRBV7-2,14,-,ASSLDRGRVNEKLF
TRBV4-2,13,once,ASSQIKSGSTEAF
TRBV5-4,11,-,ASSLDSFYGYT
TRBV6-5,12,-,ASRSDAWGTEAF
TRBV6-6,10,-,ASTLDTYEQY
TRBV19,10,-,ATSIGRETQY
TRBV29-1,12,-,SADGLAGGETQY
TRBV6-1,11,-,ATHPWGASEAF
TRBV7-9,15,-,ASSLGLAGVRTGELF
TRBV27,13,-,ASRTGSANNQPQH
TRBV4-1,11,-,ASSQGAKPTQF
TRBV11-3,12,once,ASSAGGGIHEQY
TRBV19,13,-,ASSKGDRGDYEQY
TRBV18,14,-,ASSPLSLGARTEAF
TRBV10-3,10,-,AISGSEETQY
TRBV7-3,11,few,ASSLTDGTEAF
TRBV2,10,-,AGTGEDYGYT
TRBV19,14,-,ASSIIAGVGADTQY
TRBV5-5,13,-,ASSFFQSVQETQY
TRBV2,13,-,ASSERATGNENLF